The next 20 T cell receptor beta chains were all read from a single sample in a study of T cell responses to AZD1222 COVID-19 vaccine. Produced via immunoSEQ multiplex PCR; TCRdb's table is partial and in-frame only. The sample holds 90,000 to 120,000 clones, about 88% seen once. This specimen consisted of peripheral blood, obtained on day 0 of AZD1222 vaccination. These TCRs come from an adult in good health.

The V call is TRBV2, the J call TRBJ1-6; a possible D gene is TRBD1 (5 bases). The length of the CDR3 is 13 residues. Per germline, CDR1 SNHLY and CDR2 FYNNEI. V dropped 2 bases and J dropped 12 bases, with 11 bases sitting between them. In DNA form, the CDR3 reads TGTGCCAGCAGTGAATTCGGGACCCAACCCCTCCACTTT. This translates into CASSEFGTQPLHF.

The chain employs TRBV4-1 and TRBJ1-4, with D possibly matching TRBD1 (5 bases). There are 18 residues in the CDR3. V lost 4 bases to trimming and J lost 0 bases, with 18 bases between them. Looked up from germline, CDR1 is MGHRA and CDR2 is YSYEKL. CDR3 DNA: TGCGCCAGCAGCCTCCACGGGGGGGACGGAGCAACTAATGAAAAACTGTTTTTT. This sequence encodes CASSLHGGDGATNEKLFF.

The chain is built from TRBV28 and TRBJ1-2; 10 nucleotides line up with TRBD1. Per the germline V gene, CDR1 is MDHEN and CDR2 is SYDVKM. V lost 3 bases, J lost 5 bases, and 6 bases stayed unmatched. The CDR3 runs to 15 residues. As DNA, the CDR3 is TGTGCCAGCAGTTTCTCGGGACAGGGGTCTTATGGCTACACCTTC. Amino acids: CASSFSGQGSYGYTF.

The chain is built from TRBV18 and TRBJ2-2; 9 bases are a match to TRBD1. The germline CDR1 and CDR2 sequences are KGHSH and LQKENI. Trimming at V came to 3 bases and at J to 3 bases, leaving 5 bases not matched to a gene. CDR3 length equals 16 residues. Here the CDR3 reads CASSPRTGADTGELFF. CDR3 nucleotides: TGTGCCAGCTCACCTAGGACAGGGGCGGACACCGGGGAGCTGTTTTTT.

The V gene is TRBV18, the J gene TRBJ1-1; no reliable D call. CDR1 and CDR2 from the germline V gene are KGHSH and LQKENI. The CDR3 has 14 amino acids. V was trimmed by 2 bases and J by 1 base, leaving 8 bases between them. The CDR3 nucleotides read TGTGCCAGCTCACCAGGCACGGCGAACACTGAAGCTTTCTTT. Translation: CASSPGTANTEAFF.

This clone occurred once. The J gene is TRBJ2-2, the V gene TRBV10-3; 8 bases agree with TRBD1. Germline loops: CDR1 ENHRY, CDR2 SYGVKD. V was clipped by 5 bases and J by 2 bases; unmatched bases: 13. The CDR3 sequence is 18 residues long. The CDR3 is CAISRTTGTGSNTGELFF. The CDR3 nucleotides are TGTGCCATCAGTAGGACCACCGGGACAGGAAGTAACACCGGGGAGCTGTTTTTT.

The gene calls are TRBV10-3 and TRBJ2-1; D unresolved. Trimming removed 11 bases at V and 3 bases at J, with 14 bases between. This CDR3 has 13 residues. CDR1 is ENHRY, CDR2 SYGVKD, per germline. The CDR3 is CASLAESYNEQFF. CDR3 sequence (DNA): TGTGCCTCCCTGGCTGAGAGCTACAATGAGCAGTTCTTC.

The chain joins TRBV15 to TRBJ2-2, with 11 bases matching TRBD2. Germline V gene lookup returns CDR1 LNHNV and CDR2 YYDKDF (reference sequence). The CDR3 has 19 amino acids. V lost 0 bases, J lost 7 bases, and 13 bases stayed unmatched. The CDR3 nucleotides read TGTGCCACCAGCAGAGAAAAGTCCCTAGCGGGAGGTTGGATCGGGGAGCTGTTTTTT. It codes for CATSREKSLAGGWIGELFF.

In this sample, this clone turned up a few times. This chain connects TRBV18 to TRBJ2-3, with D hard to call. Trimming took off 1 base at V and 6 bases at J, with 14 bases between the two ends. Germline CDR1 and CDR2: KGHSH and LQKENI. The CDR3 sequence is 15 residues long. The CDR3 coding sequence is TGTGCCAGCTCACCACGGTCTGGAAGCGCCGATACGCAGTATTTT. Amino acids: CASSPRSGSADTQYF.

The genes are TRBV7-9 and TRBJ1-4, with TRBD1 matching over 7 bases. CDR3 length: 14 residues. Trimming took 6 bases from V and 6 from J; bases not matched to a gene: 7. Germline V CDR1 and CDR2: SEHNR, FQNEAQ (reference sequence). The CDR3 reads CASSSVTGYEKLFF. DNA of the CDR3: TGTGCCAGCAGTTCCGTGACAGGGTATGAAAAACTGTTTTTT. The full variable domain, with the rest looked up from reference TRBV7-9 and TRBJ1-4, is DTGVSQNPRHKITKRGQNVTFRCDPISEHNRLYWYRQTLGQGPEFLTYFQNEAQLEKSRLLSDRFSAERPKGSFSTLEIQRTEQGDSAMYLCASSSVTGYEKLFFGSGTQLSVL.

CDR3 in amino acids: CASSLTSGRAEQYF. The CDR3 nucleotides read TGTGCCAGCAGCTTGACTAGCGGGAGGGCCGAGCAGTACTTC. The V call is TRBV13, the J call TRBJ2-7; 14 nucleotides match TRBD2. The CDR3 sequence is 14 residues long. V was pared by 3 bases and J by 6 bases, with 1 base of the junction left unmatched. CDR1 and CDR2 from the germline V gene are PRHDT and FYEKMQ (reference sequence).

Worth noting for this clone: Other DNA sequences in this sample translate to the same CDR3. This chain links TRBV10-3 with TRBJ1-5; D ambiguous. This CDR3 region has 12 residues. Looked up from germline, CDR1 is ENHRY and CDR2 is SYGVKD. V was pared by 3 bases and J by 4 bases, with 4 bases between. The CDR3 bases are TGTGCCATCAGTGATCGAAATCAGCCCCAGCATTTT. Translation: CAISDRNQPQHF.

The J gene is TRBJ2-5, the V gene TRBV21-1; the table's D call, TRBD1, was not checked against the DNA. TRBV21-1 is labeled a pseudogene. The CDR3 is 14 residues long. Here the CDR3 DNA reads TGTGCCAGCAGCAAGGGCCTCGCCCCTAAGACCCAGTACTTC. It specifies CASSKGLAPKTQYF.

This clone was picked up one time. The gene calls are TRBV7-9 and TRBJ2-5, with 7 bases fitting TRBD2. The J segment lost 0 bases and the V segment lost 3 bases, leaving 1 base of the junction unmatched. Germline loops: CDR1 SEHNR, CDR2 FQNEAQ (reference sequence). There are 14 residues in the CDR3. This chain's CDR3 is CASSLGTNQETQYF. CDR3 bases: TGTGCCAGCAGCTTGGGGACTAACCAAGAGACCCAGTACTTC. The entire variable domain, with the rest obtained from reference TRBV7-9 and TRBJ2-5, is as follows: DTGVSQNPRHKITKRGQNVTFRCDPISEHNRLYWYRQTLGQGPEFLTYFQNEAQLEKSRLLSDRFSAERPKGSFSTLEIQRTEQGDSAMYLCASSLGTNQETQYFGPGTRLLVL.

This clone was seen just once. The J gene is TRBJ2-3, the V gene TRBV5-1; D possibly corresponds to TRBD2 (6 bases). The CDR3 totals 14 residues. The germline gives CDR1 SGHRS, CDR2 YFSETQ. V was pared by 2 bases and J by 5 bases, with 12 bases between. As DNA, the CDR3 is TGCGCCAGCAGCTTTCCGGGGACTCAAGATACGCAGTATTTT. Encoded protein: CASSFPGTQDTQYF.

This clone occurred a few times. The chain carries TRBV19 and TRBJ1-1; D is perhaps TRBD1 (5 bases). The CDR3 runs 14 residues. V was cut by 6 bases and J by 0 bases, with 11 bases left in between. Germline V lookup: CDR1 LNHDA, CDR2 SQIVND (reference sequence). The DNA for the CDR3 is TGTGCCAGTAGGAATGGGACGGTGAACACTGAAGCTTTCTTT. Protein sequence: CASRNGTVNTEAFF.

This clone was seen only a few times. The rearrangement joins TRBV19 to TRBJ2-5, with TRBD1 matching over 8 bases. Trimming at V came to 2 bases and at J to 5 bases, leaving 7 bases not matched to a gene. The CDR3 has 15 amino acids. CDR1 is LNHDA and CDR2 is SQIVND in the germline V gene (reference sequence). CDR3: CASSISDRVWETQYF. CDR3 coding DNA: TGTGCCAGTAGTATATCGGACAGGGTTTGGGAGACCCAGTACTTC.

The genes are TRBV6-5 and TRBJ1-1, with D unresolved. Per the germline V gene, CDR1 is MNHEY and CDR2 is SVGAGI. V was shortened by 8 bases and J by 0 bases, with 13 bases between the two germline ends. This CDR3 contains 14 residues. CDR3 loop: CASVQLPLNTEAFF. The CDR3 bases are TGTGCCAGCGTCCAACTCCCTTTGAACACTGAAGCTTTCTTT.

This rearrangement joins TRBV5-6 to TRBJ2-5; 12 bases agree with TRBD1. This CDR3 spans 15 amino acids. Germline trimming cut 4 bases from V and 4 bases from J; bases unmatched to any gene: 5. Germline CDR1 SGHDT, CDR2 YYEEEE. The CDR3 sequence is CASSPRDRGRETQYF. DNA for the CDR3: TGTGCCAGCAGCCCCCGGGACAGGGGGCGAGAGACCCAGTACTTC.

The chain is built from TRBV18 and TRBJ2-1; D ambiguous. Between the trimmed V and J ends, which lost 1 base and 0 bases, there was a span of 10 bases. Germline lookup yields CDR1 KGHSH and CDR2 LQKENI. The CDR3 consists of 16 residues. The CDR3: CASSPRSPSSYNEQFF. CDR3 DNA sequence: TGTGCCAGCTCACCACGAAGCCCGAGCTCCTACAATGAGCAGTTCTTC.